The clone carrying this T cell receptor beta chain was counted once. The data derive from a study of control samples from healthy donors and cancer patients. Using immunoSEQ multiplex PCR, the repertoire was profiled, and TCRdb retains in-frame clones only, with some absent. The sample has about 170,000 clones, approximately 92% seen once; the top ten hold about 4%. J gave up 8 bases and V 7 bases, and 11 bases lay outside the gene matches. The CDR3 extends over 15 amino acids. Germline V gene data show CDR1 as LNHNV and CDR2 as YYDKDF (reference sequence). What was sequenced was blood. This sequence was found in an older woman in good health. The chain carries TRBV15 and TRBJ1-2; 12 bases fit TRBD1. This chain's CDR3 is CATTSSRDRGHGYTF. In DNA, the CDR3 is TGTGCCACCACGTCATCCCGGGACAGGGGGCACGGCTACACCTTC.